These T cell receptor beta chains were read from a single sample in a study of T-cell memory formation after mild COVID-19. TCRdb reprocessed the 5' RACE reads via MiXCR and lists one record per CDR3 protein. The sample includes hundreds of thousands of distinct CDR3 sequences, over 13% of them seen just once. Sequencing input: PBMCs or a T cell subset sorted from them (not recorded which). These receptors came from a man aged 18 to 30 who had mild COVID-19 (a few samples of this study predate the infection). Cell type and time point are not known. Both conserved end residues are part of each CDR3. A D gene is named only where the DNA matches it firmly. The listing skips clone size in some rows; elsewhere it reads once, few, many or a size class.

>TRBD1|TRBJ1-1|TRBV7-9|few
CASSLPPPGQGTNTEAFF
TGTGCCAGCAGCTTACCCCCTCCGGGACAGGGGACGAACACTGAAGCTTTCTTT
>TRBD1|TRBJ1-2|TRBV28|few
CASSLLGQGHGYTF
TGTGCCAGCAGTTTACTCGGACAGGGACACGGCTACACCTTC
>NA|TRBJ1-1|TRBV6-6|NA
CASSYRELNTEAFF
TGTGCCAGCAGTTACAGGGAATTGAACACTGAAGCTTTCTTT
>NA|TRBJ2-1|TRBV11-2|NA
CASSFVGGLIYNEQFF
TGTGCCAGCAGCTTCGTAGGCGGGCTGATCTACAATGAGCAGTTCTTC
>NA|TRBJ1-2|TRBV11-2|NA
CASSLDDPVVGYTF
TGTGCCAGCAGCTTAGACGACCCCGTAGTCGGCTACACCTTC
>NA|TRBJ2-1|TRBV7-2|many
CASSRSGTPDEQFF
TGTGCCAGCAGCCGCTCCGGGACTCCCGATGAGCAGTTCTTC
>NA|TRBJ2-1|TRBV11-3|NA
CASSRPRGPKFF
TGTGCCAGCAGCCGCCCCAGGGGTCCCAAGTTCTTC
>NA|TRBJ2-5|TRBV3-1|NA
CASSRPRGQETQYF
TGTGCCAGCAGCCGACCTCGAGGCCAAGAGACACAGTACTTC
>NA|TRBJ1-2|TRBV6-2/TRBV6-3|few
CASSYGQTNGYTF
TGTGCCAGCAGTTACGGACAAACAAATGGCTACACCTTC
>NA|TRBJ1-5|TRBV20-1|NA
CSARVPRGQSSYRDQPQHF
TGCAGTGCTAGGGTCCCCCGGGGGCAAAGCAGTTATCGGGATCAGCCCCAGCATTTT
>NA|TRBJ1-4|TRBV7-9|NA
CASSLTGYILFF
TGTGCCAGCAGTCTGACAGGCTACATACTGTTTTTT
>TRBD1|TRBJ1-1|TRBV2|NA
CASSGQEWNTEAFF
TGTGCCAGCAGCGGACAGGAGTGGAACACTGAAGCTTTCTTT
>NA|TRBJ2-7|TRBV11-2|few
CASSWGVFSSYEQYF
TGTGCCAGCAGCTGGGGGGTGTTTAGCTCCTACGAGCAGTACTTC
>NA|TRBJ2-1|TRBV28|once
CASSLLGACYRFSYNEQFF
TGTGCCAGCAGTTTATTAGGGGCCTGTTATCGGTTCTCCTACAATGAGCAGTTCTTC
>TRBD1|TRBJ2-5|TRBV29-1|NA
CSVEGATGEVVEETQYF
TGCAGCGTTGAAGGAGCGACAGGGGAAGTTGTGGAAGAGACCCAGTACTTC
>NA|TRBJ2-7|TRBV7-2|NA
CASSLNLGQYF
TGTGCCAGCAGCTTAAATCTCGGGCAGTACTTC
>NA|TRBJ2-7|TRBV6-2/TRBV6-3|NA
CASNPGEAGTYEQYF
TGTGCCAGCAATCCAGGGGAAGCGGGGACTTACGAGCAGTACTTC
>TRBD1|TRBJ1-5|TRBV18|NA
CASSDTGGSQPQHF
TGTGCCAGCTCGGACACAGGGGGAAGTCAGCCCCAGCATTTT
>TRBD2|TRBJ2-3|TRBV6-5|few
CASSFFGIAGSTDTQYF
TGTGCCAGCAGTTTTTTCGGGATAGCGGGGTCCACAGATACGCAGTATTTT